Listed here is a single TCR beta chain. Its target is not known. This sample was taken from a study of cytomegalovirus exposure and HLA in healthy donors. Study-level information: The 100 to 150 validation repertoires were reported in a later analysis to have been generated on the same platform as the roughly 630 first-cohort repertoires. Study-wide findings and caveats: The investigators catalogued some 160 TCR beta chains as cytomegalovirus-associated. High sensitivity and specificity were reportedly achieved when the classifier diagnosed cytomegalovirus status.

V was trimmed by 0 bases and J by 5 bases, leaving 7 bases between them. CDR3 length: 13 residues. Germline values: CDR1 SGHDN, CDR2 FVKESK. Profiled with immunoSEQ multiplex PCR; TCRdb holds only in-frame clones, not every one. The table has under 400,000 clones, 88% seen once. Input material: PBMCs. The chain has TRBV14 and TRBJ1-2, with no clear D. The sequence was collected from a man between 25 and 39 years old in good health and CMV-seronegative. CDR3 DNA sequence: TGTGCCAGCAGCCAAGATAACAGTTATGGCTACACCTTC. It is translated as CASSQDNSYGYTF.